One sample yielded the 15 T cell receptor beta chains listed below, sequenced in a study of T-cell reconstitution after alpha-beta-depleted transplantation in children. The library targeted TCRbeta and was prepared with unique molecular identifiers. TCRdb reanalysed the PCR reads using MiXCR and keeps one entry per CDR3 protein. The data show 350,000 to 500,000 distinct CDR3 sequences, 43% seen once. The material was PBMCs, obtained before TCRalphabeta/CD19-depleted stem cell transplant. Every receptor here comes from a girl aged 2 to 9 with aplastic anemia, due to receive a stem cell transplant.

The chain has TRBV10-3 and TRBJ2-7, with 12 positions matching TRBD2. There are 15 residues in the CDR3. Germline V gene data show CDR1 as ENHRY and CDR2 as SYGVKD. J gave up 5 bases and V 4 bases, and 6 bases lay outside the gene matches. The CDR3 DNA follows: TGTGCCATCAGTGGACTAGCGGGAGTTAACGACGAGCAGTACTTC. This sequence encodes CAISGLAGVNDEQYF.

This chain links TRBV28 with TRBJ2-3, with D uncertain. Germline V gives CDR1 MDHEN, CDR2 SYDVKM. CDR3 length: 15 amino acids. The V end was cut by 8 bases, the J end by 2 bases, with 17 bases between. The CDR3, as DNA: TGTGCCAGCGCTCCGAGACCCCCTCTCACAGATACGCAGTATTTT. It translates to CASAPRPPLTDTQYF.

This clonotype showed up many times. This chain connects TRBV11-1 to TRBJ1-1; tentative D call: TRBD1 (5 bases). Trimming cost V 5 bases and J 0 bases, with 22 bases left between them. Germline V CDR1 and CDR2: SGHAT, FQDESV (reference sequence). The CDR3 is 18 residues long. This CDR3 reads CASSPSRDGVFMNTEAFF. The CDR3 region has the DNA TGTGCCAGCAGCCCGAGCCGGGACGGGGTCTTCATGAACACTGAAGCTTTCTTT.

The CDR3: CASSFDGQGAGGYTF. The CDR3 DNA reads as TGCGCCAGCAGCTTCGACGGACAGGGGGCTGGCGGCTACACCTTC. The J gene is TRBJ1-2, the V gene TRBV5-1; 11 bases line up with TRBD1. There are 15 residues in the CDR3. CDR1 and CDR2 (germline): SGHRS, YFSETQ. Losses at the gene ends were 2 bases for V and 8 bases for J; bases not matched to a gene: 8.

The chain couples TRBV5-1 to TRBJ2-1; possibly TRBD1 for D (5 bases). Trimming took 0 bases from V and 5 from J, leaving 12 bases between them. The CDR3 covers 15 residues. Germline values: CDR1 SGHRS, CDR2 YFSETQ. Here the CDR3 DNA reads TGCGCCAGCAGCTTGGGGTCAGGGTGGGACAATGAGCAGTTCTTC. This translates into CASSLGSGWDNEQFF. Supplemented by reference TRBV5-1 and TRBJ2-1, the full variable domain reads KAGVTQTPRYLIKTRGQQVTLSCSPISGHRSVSWYQQTPGQGLQFLFEYFSETQRNKGNFPGRFSGRQFSNSRSEMNVSTLELGDSALYLCASSLGSGWDNEQFFGPGTRLTVL.

This clonotype was observed many times. This chain uses TRBV3-1 with TRBJ1-1; no clear D. The germline V and J ends were trimmed by 2 bases and 8 bases, with 18 bases remaining between them. The CDR3 has 15 amino acids. Germline CDR1 reads LGHDT; CDR2 reads YNNKEL (reference sequence). In DNA, the CDR3 is TGTGCCAGCAGCCAAAAGGTAGCGGACGGGCGAGAAGCTTTCTTT. Encoded protein: CASSQKVADGREAFF. Filled out from reference TRBV3-1 and TRBJ1-1, the complete variable domain reads DTAVSQTPKYLVTQMGNDKSIKCEQNLGHDTMYWYKQDSKKFLKIMFSYNNKELIINETVPNRFSPKSPDKAHLNLHINSLELGDSAVYFCASSQKVADGREAFFGQGTRLTVV.

This clonotype was recorded only once. The rearrangement uses TRBV10-3 and TRBJ2-3, with 10 bases aligning to TRBD2. Trimming took 10 bases from V and 2 from J; bases not matched to a gene: 6. The CDR3 extends over 14 amino acids. The germline V gene encodes CDR1 ENHRY and CDR2 SYGVKD. The CDR3 region is CASQTSGLTDTQYF. CDR3 nucleotides: TGTGCCAGCCAGACTAGCGGGCTCACAGATACGCAGTATTTT.

This clonotype came up a few times. The gene calls are TRBV6-4 and TRBJ2-1; TRBD2 aligns across 10 bases. The CDR3 runs 19 residues. Germline CDR1 is MRHNA and CDR2 is SNTAGT. Trimming removed 7 bases from V and 6 bases from J; junction bases left unmatched: 21. The CDR3 is CASTALKSSGRRIFNEQFF. The DNA of the CDR3 is TGTGCCAGCACCGCCCTCAAATCTAGCGGGAGAAGGATATTCAATGAGCAGTTCTTC.

The V gene is TRBV28, the J gene TRBJ2-7; the D is unclear. Between the trimmed V and J ends, which lost 3 bases and 1 base, there was a span of 10 bases. Germline CDR1 is MDHEN and CDR2 is SYDVKM. This CDR3 is built from 14 residues. The chain's CDR3 is CASSFLLGSYEQYF. CDR3 nucleotides: TGTGCCAGCAGTTTTCTTTTGGGGTCCTACGAGCAGTACTTC.

This clonotype appeared a few times. The rearrangement uses TRBV20-1 and TRBJ1-2; possibly TRBD1 for D (6 bases). This CDR3 spans 14 amino acids. With 4 bases removed from V and 4 bases from J, the gap between germline ends came to 16 bases. The germline V gene encodes CDR1 DFQATT and CDR2 SNEGSKA (reference sequence). The CDR3 spells CSAKRGGSSYGYTF. In DNA, the CDR3 is TGCAGTGCTAAAAGAGGGGGGAGTTCCTATGGCTACACCTTC.

This clonotype was seen just once. This chain links TRBV5-6 with TRBJ2-1, with D perhaps given as TRBD1 or TRBD2 (7 bases each). Germline values: CDR1 SGHDT, CDR2 YYEEEE. V shed 1 base and J shed 6 bases, with 14 bases lying between them. This CDR3 is built from 15 residues. CDR3 protein: CASSLTSRGGNEQFF. In DNA form, the CDR3 reads TGTGCCAGCAGCTTGACTAGCAGGGGGGGCAATGAGCAGTTCTTC.

This rearrangement joins TRBV28 to TRBJ2-1; 9 bases map to TRBD2. This CDR3 has 15 residues. The V and J ends lost 7 bases and 5 bases, in that order; junction bases with no gene match: 9. Germline V gene sequence: CDR1 MDHEN, CDR2 SYDVKM. This CDR3 reads CASTLGLAPNNEQFF. Here the CDR3 DNA reads TGTGCCAGCACCCTCGGACTAGCGCCAAACAATGAGCAGTTCTTC.

This clonotype was seen only a few times. The CDR3 DNA follows: TGTGCCAGCAGCGTAGAGGGACAGCGGAATGGCTACACCTTC. Encoded protein: CASSVEGQRNGYTF. This chain uses TRBV9 with TRBJ1-2; TRBD1 matches at 7 bases. This CDR3 comprises 14 residues. Germline CDR1 SGDLS, CDR2 YYNGEE. The junction had 5 bases not matched to a gene; V was cut back by 0 bases and J by 6 bases.

This clonotype was found once. V gene TRBV5-8 combines with J gene TRBJ2-7; D gene uncertain. CDR3 length: 15 residues. CDR1 and CDR2 from the germline V gene are SGHTS and YDEGEE. The V end lost 0 bases, the J end lost 0 bases, and 10 bases lay between the germline ends. DNA for the CDR3: TGTGCCAGCAGCTTGGTTCGGTCAGTCTCCTACGAGCAGTACTTC. Amino acids: CASSLVRSVSYEQYF.

In its sample, this clonotype was seen a few times. This chain joins TRBV10-1 and TRBJ2-7; D is unresolved. Germline V gene sequence: CDR1 WNHNN, CDR2 SYGVQD (reference sequence). CDR3 size: 14 residues. V was cut by 6 bases and J by 5 bases, with 17 bases left in between. The chain's CDR3 is CASSDVDPKDEQYF. The CDR3 DNA sequence: TGCGCCAGCAGCGACGTGGACCCCAAGGACGAGCAGTACTTC.